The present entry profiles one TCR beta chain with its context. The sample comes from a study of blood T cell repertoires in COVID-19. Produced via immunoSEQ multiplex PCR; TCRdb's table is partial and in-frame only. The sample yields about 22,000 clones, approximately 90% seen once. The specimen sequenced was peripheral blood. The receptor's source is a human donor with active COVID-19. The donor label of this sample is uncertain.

CDR3 protein: CASSFPEGQGGGQAFF. DNA of the CDR3: TGTGCCAGCAGCTTTCCGGAGGGACAGGGAGGAGGACAAGCTTTCTTT. The V and J genes are TRBV7-9 and TRBJ1-1; 9 bases match TRBD1. Trimming removed 3 bases from V and 9 bases from J; junction bases left unmatched: 14. Germline V CDR1 and CDR2: SEHNR, FQNEAQ (reference sequence). The CDR3 contains 16 residues.